The 6 T cell receptor beta chains below all came from one sample that was sequenced in a study of T cells after posttransplantation cyclophosphamide. Using immunoSEQ multiplex PCR, the repertoire was profiled, and TCRdb retains in-frame clones only, with some absent. The data hold around 17,000 clones, with less than 85% observed a single time. Control samples came 1 year after myeloablative marrow transplants with methotrexate plus calcineurin inhibitor. Here the sequenced sample was PBMCs, taken after allogeneic stem cell transplant with calcineurin inhibitor and methotrexate. These receptors were obtained from a female patient between 18 and 30 years old who received an allogeneic stem cell transplant from an unrelated donor, was CMV-positive, and had acute and chronic GVHD. Some T cells could come from the graft donor.

This rearrangement joins TRBV2 to TRBJ2-7; D remains unclear. CDR1 is SNHLY and CDR2 is FYNNEI in the germline V gene. Trimming took off 3 bases at V and 6 bases at J, with 6 bases between the two ends. This CDR3 comprises 11 residues. CDR3 loop: CASSDAGEQYF. The DNA for the CDR3 is TGTGCCAGCAGTGATGCCGGCGAGCAGTACTTC.

The chain uses TRBV6-1 and TRBJ1-5; 7 bases are a match to TRBD1. The trim removed 4 bases at V and 4 bases at J, leaving 1 base unmatched. This CDR3 is 13 amino acids long. Germline assignment: CDR1 MNHNS and CDR2 SASEGT. The CDR3 region has the DNA TGTGCCAGCAGTGCGACAGGGAATCAGCCCCAGCATTTT. Residues: CASSATGNQPQHF.

The J gene is TRBJ2-7, the V gene TRBV5-1; no reliable D call. Per the germline V gene, CDR1 is SGHRS and CDR2 is YFSETQ. Trimming left V 1 base short and J 3 bases short, with 5 bases between. CDR3 size: 12 residues. The DNA for the CDR3 is TGCGCCAGCAGCTTGACGAGCTACGAGCAGTACTTC. Protein: CASSLTSYEQYF.

This chain's CDR3 is CASSGRGRGETQYF. CDR3 bases: TGTGCCAGCAGCGGAAGGGGGCGCGGGGAGACCCAGTACTTC. V gene TRBV11-2 combines with J gene TRBJ2-5, with TRBD1 identical over 7 bases. Trimming removed 5 bases from V and 5 bases from J; junction bases left unmatched: 8. CDR1 is SGHAT and CDR2 is FQNNGV in the germline V gene. The CDR3 has 14 residues. The variable domain in full, completed from reference TRBV11-2 and TRBJ2-5, reads EAGVAQSPRYKIIEKRQSVAFWCNPISGHATLYWYQQILGQGPKLLIQFQNNGVVDDSQLPKDRFSAERLKGVDSTLKIQPAKLEDSAVYLCASSGRGRGETQYFGPGTRLLVL.

The chain uses TRBV11-2 and TRBJ2-7; the D is unclear. In germline, CDR1 is SGHAT, CDR2 FQNNGV. V lost 0 bases, J lost 2 bases, and 8 bases lay in between. This CDR3 is 14 amino acids long. The CDR3 nucleotides read TGTGCCAGCAGCTTAGAGGCCGGAGCCTACGAGCAGTACTTC. It codes for CASSLEAGAYEQYF.

CDR3 amino acids: CASRPTQAGAYNEQFF. CDR3 nucleotide sequence: TGTGCCAGCAGACCCACCCAAGCGGGAGCTTACAATGAGCAGTTCTTC. The gene calls are TRBV7-9 and TRBJ2-1, with 8 bases matching TRBD2. This CDR3 region has 16 residues. Trimming removed 6 bases from V and 4 bases from J; junction bases left unmatched: 11. CDR1 SEHNR and CDR2 FQNEAQ come from the germline V gene (reference sequence).